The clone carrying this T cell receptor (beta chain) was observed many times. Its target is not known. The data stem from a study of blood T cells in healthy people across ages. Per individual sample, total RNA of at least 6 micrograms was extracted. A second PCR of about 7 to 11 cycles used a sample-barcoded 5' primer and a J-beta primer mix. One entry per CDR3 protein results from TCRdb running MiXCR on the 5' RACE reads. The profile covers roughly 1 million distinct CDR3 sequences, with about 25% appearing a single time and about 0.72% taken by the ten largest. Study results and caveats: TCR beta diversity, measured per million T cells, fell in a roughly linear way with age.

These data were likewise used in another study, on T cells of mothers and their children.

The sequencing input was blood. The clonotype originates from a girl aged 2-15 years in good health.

In DNA, the CDR3 is TGTGCCAGCAGCTTTAGCCGGGGGGCGTACAATGAGCAGTTCTTC. Its protein product is CASSFSRGAYNEQFF. The rearrangement joins TRBV7-3 to TRBJ2-5, with D maybe TRBD2 (7 bases). TRBJ2-1 matches the DNA end more closely, so the J call is doubtful. Germline assignment: CDR1 SGHTA and CDR2 FQGTGA. The CDR3 loop spans 15 amino acids.